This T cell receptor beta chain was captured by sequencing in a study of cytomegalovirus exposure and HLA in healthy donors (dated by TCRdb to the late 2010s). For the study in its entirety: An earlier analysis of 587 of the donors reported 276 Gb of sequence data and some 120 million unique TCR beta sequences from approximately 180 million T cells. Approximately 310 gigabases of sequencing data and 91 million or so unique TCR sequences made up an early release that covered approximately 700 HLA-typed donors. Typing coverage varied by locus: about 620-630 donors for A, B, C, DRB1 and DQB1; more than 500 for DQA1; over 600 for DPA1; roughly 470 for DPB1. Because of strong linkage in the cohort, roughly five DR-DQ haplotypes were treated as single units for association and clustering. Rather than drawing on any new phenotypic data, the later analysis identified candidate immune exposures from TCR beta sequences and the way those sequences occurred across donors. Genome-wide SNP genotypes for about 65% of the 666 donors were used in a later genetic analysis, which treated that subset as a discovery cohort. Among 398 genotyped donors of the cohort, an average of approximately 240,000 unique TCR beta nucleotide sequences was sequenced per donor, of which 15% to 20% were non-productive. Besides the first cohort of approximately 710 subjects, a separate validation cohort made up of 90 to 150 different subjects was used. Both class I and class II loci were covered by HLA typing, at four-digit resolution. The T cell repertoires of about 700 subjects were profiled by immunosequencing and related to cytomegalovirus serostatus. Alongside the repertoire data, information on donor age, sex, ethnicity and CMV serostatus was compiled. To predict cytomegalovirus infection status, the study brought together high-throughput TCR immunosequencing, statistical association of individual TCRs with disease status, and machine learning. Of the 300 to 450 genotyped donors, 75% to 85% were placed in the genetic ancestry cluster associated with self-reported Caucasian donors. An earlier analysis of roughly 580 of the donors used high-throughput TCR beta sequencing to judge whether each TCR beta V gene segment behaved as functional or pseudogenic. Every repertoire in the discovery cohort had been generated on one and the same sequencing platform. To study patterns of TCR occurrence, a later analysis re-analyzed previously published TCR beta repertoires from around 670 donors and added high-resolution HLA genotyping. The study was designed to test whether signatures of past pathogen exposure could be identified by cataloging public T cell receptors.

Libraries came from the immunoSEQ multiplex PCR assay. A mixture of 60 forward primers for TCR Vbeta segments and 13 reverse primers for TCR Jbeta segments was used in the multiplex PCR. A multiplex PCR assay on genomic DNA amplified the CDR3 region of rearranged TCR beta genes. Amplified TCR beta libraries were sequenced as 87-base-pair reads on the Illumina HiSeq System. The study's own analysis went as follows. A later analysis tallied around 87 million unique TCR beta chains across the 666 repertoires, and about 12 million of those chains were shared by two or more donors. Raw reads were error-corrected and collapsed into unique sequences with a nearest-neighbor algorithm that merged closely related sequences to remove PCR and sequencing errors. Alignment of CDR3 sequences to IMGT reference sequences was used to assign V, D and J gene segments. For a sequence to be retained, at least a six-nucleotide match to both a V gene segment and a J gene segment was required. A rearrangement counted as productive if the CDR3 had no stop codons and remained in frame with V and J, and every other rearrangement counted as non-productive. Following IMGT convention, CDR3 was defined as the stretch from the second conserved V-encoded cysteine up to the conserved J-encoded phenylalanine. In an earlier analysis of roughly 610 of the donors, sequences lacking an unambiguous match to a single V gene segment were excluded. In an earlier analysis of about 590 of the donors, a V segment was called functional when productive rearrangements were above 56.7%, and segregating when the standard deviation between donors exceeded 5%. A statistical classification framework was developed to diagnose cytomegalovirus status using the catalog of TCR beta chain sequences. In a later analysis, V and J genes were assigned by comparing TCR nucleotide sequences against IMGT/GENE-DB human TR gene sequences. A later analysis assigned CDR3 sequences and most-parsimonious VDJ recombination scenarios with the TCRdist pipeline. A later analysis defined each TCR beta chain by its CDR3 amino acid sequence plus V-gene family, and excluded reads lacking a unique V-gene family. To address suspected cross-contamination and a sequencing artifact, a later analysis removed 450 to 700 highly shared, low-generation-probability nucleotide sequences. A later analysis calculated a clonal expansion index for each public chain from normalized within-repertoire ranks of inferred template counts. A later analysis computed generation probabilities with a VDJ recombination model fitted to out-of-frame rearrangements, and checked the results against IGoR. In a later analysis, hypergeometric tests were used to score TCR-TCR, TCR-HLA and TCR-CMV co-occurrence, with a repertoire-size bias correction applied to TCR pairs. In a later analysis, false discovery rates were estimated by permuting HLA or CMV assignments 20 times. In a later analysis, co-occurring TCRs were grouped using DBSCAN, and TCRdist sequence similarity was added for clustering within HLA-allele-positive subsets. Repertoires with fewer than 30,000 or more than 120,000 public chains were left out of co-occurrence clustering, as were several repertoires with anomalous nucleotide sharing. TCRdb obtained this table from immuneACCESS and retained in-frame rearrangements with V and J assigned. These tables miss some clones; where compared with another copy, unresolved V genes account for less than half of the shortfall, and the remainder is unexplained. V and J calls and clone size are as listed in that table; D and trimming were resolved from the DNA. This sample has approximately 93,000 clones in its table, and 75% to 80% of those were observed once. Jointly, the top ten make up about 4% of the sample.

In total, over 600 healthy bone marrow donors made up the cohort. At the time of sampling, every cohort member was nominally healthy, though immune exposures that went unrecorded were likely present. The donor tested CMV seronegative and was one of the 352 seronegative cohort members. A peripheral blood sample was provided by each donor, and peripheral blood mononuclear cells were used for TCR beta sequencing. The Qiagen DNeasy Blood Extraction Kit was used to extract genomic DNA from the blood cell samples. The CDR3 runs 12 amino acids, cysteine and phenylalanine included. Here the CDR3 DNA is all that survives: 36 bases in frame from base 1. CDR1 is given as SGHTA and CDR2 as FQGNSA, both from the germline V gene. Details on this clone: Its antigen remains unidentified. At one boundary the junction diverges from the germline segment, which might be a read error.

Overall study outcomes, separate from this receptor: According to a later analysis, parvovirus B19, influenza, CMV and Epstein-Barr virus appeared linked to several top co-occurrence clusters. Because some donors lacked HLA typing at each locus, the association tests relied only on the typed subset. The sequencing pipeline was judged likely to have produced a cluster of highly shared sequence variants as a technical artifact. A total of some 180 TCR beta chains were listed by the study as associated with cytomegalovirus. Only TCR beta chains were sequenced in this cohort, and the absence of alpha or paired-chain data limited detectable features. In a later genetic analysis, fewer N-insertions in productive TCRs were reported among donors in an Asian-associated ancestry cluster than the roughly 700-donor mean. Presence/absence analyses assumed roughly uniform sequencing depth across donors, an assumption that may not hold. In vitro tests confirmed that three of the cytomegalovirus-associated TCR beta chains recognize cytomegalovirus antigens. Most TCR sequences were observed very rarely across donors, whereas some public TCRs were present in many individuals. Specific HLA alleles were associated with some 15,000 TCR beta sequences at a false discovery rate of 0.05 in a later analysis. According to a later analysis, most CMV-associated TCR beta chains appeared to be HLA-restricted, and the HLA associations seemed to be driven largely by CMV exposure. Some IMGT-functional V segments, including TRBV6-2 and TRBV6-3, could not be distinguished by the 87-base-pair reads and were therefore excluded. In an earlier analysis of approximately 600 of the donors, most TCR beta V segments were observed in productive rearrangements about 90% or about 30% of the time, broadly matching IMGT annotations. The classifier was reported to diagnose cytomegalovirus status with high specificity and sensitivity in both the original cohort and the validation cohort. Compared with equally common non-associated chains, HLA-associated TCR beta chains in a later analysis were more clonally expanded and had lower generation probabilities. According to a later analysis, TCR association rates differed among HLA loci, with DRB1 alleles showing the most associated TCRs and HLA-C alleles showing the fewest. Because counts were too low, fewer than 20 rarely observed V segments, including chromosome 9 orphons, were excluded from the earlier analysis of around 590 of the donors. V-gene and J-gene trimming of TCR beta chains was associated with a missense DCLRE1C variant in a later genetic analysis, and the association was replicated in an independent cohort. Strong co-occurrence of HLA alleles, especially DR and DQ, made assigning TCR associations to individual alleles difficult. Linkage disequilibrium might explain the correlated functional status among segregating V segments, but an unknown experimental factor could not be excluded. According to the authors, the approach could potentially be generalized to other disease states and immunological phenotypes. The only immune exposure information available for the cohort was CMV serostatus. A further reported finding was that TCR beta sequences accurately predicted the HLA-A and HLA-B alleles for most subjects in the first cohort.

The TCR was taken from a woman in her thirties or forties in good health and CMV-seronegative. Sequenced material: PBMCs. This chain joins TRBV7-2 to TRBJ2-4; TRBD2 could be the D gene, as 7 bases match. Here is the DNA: TGTGCCAGCAGCCCTAGCCCCGGGGGGCAAACCTTC. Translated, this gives CASSPSPGGQTF.